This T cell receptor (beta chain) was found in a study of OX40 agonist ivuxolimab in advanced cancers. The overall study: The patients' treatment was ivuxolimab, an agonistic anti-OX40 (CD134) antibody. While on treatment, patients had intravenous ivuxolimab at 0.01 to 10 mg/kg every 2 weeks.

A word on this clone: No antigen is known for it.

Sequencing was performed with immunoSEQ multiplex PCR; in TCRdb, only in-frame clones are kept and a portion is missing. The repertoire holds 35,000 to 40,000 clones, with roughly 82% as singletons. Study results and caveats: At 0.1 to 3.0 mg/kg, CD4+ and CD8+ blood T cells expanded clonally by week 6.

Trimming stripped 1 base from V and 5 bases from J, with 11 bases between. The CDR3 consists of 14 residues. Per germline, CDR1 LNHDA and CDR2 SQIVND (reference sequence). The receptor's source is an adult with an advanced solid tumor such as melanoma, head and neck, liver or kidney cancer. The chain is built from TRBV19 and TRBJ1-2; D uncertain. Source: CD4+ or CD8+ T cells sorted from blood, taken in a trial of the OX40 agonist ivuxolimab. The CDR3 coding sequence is TGTGCCAGTAGTATAGCCCGGGTATCGTATGGCTACACCTTC. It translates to CASSIARVSYGYTF. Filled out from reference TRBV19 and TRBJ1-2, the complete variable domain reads DGGITQSPKYLFRKEGQNVTLSCEQNLNHDAMYWYRQDPGQGLRLIYYSQIVNDFQKGDIAEGYSVSREKKESFPLTVTSAQKNPTAFYLCASSIARVSYGYTFGSGTRLTVV.